This TCR beta chain was recovered during a study of naive and memory T cell subsets. Stated treatment: skin biopsy from PPD injection site in Mantoux-positive individual. The library had UMIs added by 3' ligation of an oligonucleotide to TCR cDNA. Amplification of ligated cDNA took four PCR rounds with SP2 and nested alpha and beta constant primers. Each CDR3 protein gets one entry after TCRdb re-called the UMI-ligation and nested PCR reads with MiXCR. The sample shows about 37,000 distinct CDR3 sequences, 9.5% to 12% of them seen only once. This clonotype has just a few counts. The length of the CDR3 is 15 residues. Between the trimmed V and J ends, which lost 3 bases and 2 bases, there was a span of 14 bases. CDR1 and CDR2 from the germline V gene are KGHSH and LQKENI.

The clonotype comes from an adult in good health. Specimen: skin, collected from a tuberculin skin test site. The chain employs TRBV18 and TRBJ2-7, with no clear D. The CDR3 loop is CASSPETVLPYEQYF. CDR3 coding DNA: TGTGCCAGCTCACCGGAAACAGTCCTCCCCTACGAGCAGTACTTC.